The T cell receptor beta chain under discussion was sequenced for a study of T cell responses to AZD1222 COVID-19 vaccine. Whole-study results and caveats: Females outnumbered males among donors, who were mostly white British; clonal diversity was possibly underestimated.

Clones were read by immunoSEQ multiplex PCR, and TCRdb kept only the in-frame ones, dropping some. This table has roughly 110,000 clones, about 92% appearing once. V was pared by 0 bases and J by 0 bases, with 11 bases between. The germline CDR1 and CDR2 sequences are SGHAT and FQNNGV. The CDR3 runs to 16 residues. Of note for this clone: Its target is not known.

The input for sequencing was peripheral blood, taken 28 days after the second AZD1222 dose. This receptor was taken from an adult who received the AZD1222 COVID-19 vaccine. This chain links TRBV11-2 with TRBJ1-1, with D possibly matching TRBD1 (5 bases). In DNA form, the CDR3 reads TGTGCCAGCAGCTTAGATCGAGGGGCTATGAACACTGAAGCTTTCTTT. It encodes CASSLDRGAMNTEAFF.